This T cell receptor beta chain appears in the sequencing data of a study of TIL therapy for anti-PD-1-resistant metastatic lung cancer. Trimming removed 0 bases at V and 1 base at J, with 6 bases between. Germline CDR1 reads MNHEY; CDR2 reads SVGAGI. This CDR3 spans 14 amino acids. Points on this clone: This sample also contains other DNA sequences that code for the same CDR3.

The sample's time point: pre-treatment sample, taken before nivolumab and TIL therapy. Adults with stage 4 NSCLC were enrolled in a phase I trial. Sequencing used immunoSEQ v3. Repertoires were generated with immunoSEQ multiplex PCR, while TCRdb's copy carries only in-frame clones and drops some. Among under 70,000 clones listed, roughly 87% were seen once. The sequence derives from a person between 25 and 79 years old with non-small cell lung cancer. Sequencing used blood, obtained at baseline. The chain is built from TRBV6-5 and TRBJ1-1; D remains ambiguous. CDR3 residues: CASSYSRQNTEAFF. In nucleotides, the CDR3 is TGTGCCAGCAGTTACTCCAGACAGAACACTGAAGCTTTCTTT.